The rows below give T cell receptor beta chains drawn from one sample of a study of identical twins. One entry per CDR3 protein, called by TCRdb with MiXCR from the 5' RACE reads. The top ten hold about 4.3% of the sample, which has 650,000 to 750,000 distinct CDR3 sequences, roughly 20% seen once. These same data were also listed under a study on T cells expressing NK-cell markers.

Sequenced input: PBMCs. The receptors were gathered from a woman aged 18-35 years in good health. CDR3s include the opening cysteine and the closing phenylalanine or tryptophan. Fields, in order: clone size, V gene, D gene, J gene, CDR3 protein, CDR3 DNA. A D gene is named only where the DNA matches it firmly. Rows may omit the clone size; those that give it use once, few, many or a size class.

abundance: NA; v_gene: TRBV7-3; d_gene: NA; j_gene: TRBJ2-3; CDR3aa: CASSSPEGRDRYF; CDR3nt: TGTGCCAGCAGCTCCCCCGAGGGCCGGGATAGATATTTT
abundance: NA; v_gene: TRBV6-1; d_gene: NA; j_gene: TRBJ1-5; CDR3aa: CASSATGFGQPQHF; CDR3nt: TGTGCCAGCAGTGCCACAGGGTTCGGGCAGCCCCAGCATTTT
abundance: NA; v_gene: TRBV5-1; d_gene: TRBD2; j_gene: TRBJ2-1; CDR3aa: CASRRSGSSHNEQFF; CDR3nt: TGCGCCAGCAGGAGGAGCGGGAGCAGCCACAATGAGCAGTTCTTC
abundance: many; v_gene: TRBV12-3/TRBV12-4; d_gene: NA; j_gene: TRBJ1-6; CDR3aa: CASSQGDNNSPLHF; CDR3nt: TGTGCCAGCAGTCAAGGGGACAATAATTCACCCCTCCACTTT
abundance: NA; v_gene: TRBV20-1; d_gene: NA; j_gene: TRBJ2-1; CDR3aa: CSARDPTRGRTYNEQFF; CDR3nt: TGCAGTGCTAGAGATCCTACAAGGGGCCGCACCTACAATGAGCAGTTCTTC
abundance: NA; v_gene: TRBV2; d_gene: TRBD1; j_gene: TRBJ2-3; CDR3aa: CASSLQGDDTQYF; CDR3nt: TGTGCCAGCAGCTTACAGGGGGACGATACGCAGTATTTT
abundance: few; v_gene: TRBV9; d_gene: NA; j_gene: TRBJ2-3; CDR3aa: CASNKGWADTQYF; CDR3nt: TGTGCCAGCAATAAGGGGTGGGCAGATACGCAGTATTTT
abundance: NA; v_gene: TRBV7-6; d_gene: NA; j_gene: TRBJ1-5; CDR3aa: CASSAQQGNQPQHF; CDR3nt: TGTGCCAGCAGCGCCCAACAAGGCAATCAGCCCCAGCATTTT
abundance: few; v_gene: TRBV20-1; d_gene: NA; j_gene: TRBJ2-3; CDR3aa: CSARPGQGGTDTQYF; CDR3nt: TGCAGTGCTAGACCTGGACAGGGAGGGACAGATACGCAGTATTTT
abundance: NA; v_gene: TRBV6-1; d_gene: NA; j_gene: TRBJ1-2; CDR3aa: CASSPTVDYGYTF; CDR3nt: TGTGCCAGCAGTCCGACAGTGGACTATGGCTACACCTTC
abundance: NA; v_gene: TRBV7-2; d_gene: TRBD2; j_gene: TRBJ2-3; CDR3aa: CASSFLGLAGGRDTQYF; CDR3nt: TGTGCCAGCAGCTTCCTGGGACTAGCGGGGGGAAGAGATACGCAGTATTTT
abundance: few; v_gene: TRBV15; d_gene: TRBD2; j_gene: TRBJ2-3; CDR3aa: CATSRGTSADTQYF; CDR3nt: TGTGCCACCAGCAGAGGGACTAGCGCAGATACGCAGTATTTT
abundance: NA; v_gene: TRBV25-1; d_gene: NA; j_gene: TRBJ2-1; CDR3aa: CASSEPGVGSFQFF; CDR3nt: TGTGCCAGCAGTGAACCCGGGGTTGGGAGCTTTCAGTTCTTC
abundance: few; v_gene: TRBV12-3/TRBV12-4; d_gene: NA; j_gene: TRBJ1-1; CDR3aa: CASTLRRAFF; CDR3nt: TGTGCCAGCACACTCCGTAGGGCTTTCTTT
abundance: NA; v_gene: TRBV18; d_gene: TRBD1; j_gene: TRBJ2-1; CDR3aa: CASSPGTGLINEQFF; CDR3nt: TGTGCCAGCTCACCCGGGACAGGGTTGATCAATGAGCAGTTCTTC
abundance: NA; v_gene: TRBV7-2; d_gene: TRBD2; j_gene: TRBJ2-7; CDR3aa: CASSVGLARNEQYF; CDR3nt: TGTGCCAGCAGCGTTGGACTAGCGAGGAACGAGCAGTACTTC